The source of this T cell receptor beta chain is a study of CD8 T cells in ankylosing spondylitis. CDR3 length equals 16 residues. Germline V gene data show CDR1 as SGHRS and CDR2 as YFSETQ. This clonotype was seen more than once but under ten times. Its antigen is as yet unknown. The junction departs from the called germline gene at one end, perhaps through a read error. Each CDR3 protein gets one entry after TCRdb re-called the 5' RACE reads with MiXCR. Counted here are 350,000 or so distinct CDR3 sequences, roughly 15% occurring once; the ten biggest clones make up 0.85% to 1.4%. Findings and limits, study-wide: Researchers reportedly found disease-linked clones significantly enriched in matched ankylosing spondylitis synovial fluid.

Sample: blood, either unsorted or a sorted T cell fraction (not recorded which). The chain uses TRBV5-1 and TRBJ2-2, with D possibly matching TRBD2 (6 bases). This TCR was recovered from a male donor with ankylosing spondylitis or in good health (not recorded which). This CDR3 reads CASSPSLAGTTRELFF. The CDR3 DNA is TGCGCCAGCAGCCCCTCGTTGGCGGGGACCACCAGGGAGCTGTTTTTT.